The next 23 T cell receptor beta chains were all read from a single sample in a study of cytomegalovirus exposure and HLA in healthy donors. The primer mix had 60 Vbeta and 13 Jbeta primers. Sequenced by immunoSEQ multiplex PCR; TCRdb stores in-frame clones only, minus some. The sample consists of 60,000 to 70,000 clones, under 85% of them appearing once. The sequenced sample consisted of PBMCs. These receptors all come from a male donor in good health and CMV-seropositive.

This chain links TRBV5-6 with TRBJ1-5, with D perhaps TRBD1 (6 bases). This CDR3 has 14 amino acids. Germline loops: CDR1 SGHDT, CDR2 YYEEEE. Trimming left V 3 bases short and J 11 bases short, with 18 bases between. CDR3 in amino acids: CASSSRTEFRAQHF. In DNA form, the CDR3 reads TGTGCCAGCAGCTCTCGGACAGAGTTTAGGGCCCAGCATTTT. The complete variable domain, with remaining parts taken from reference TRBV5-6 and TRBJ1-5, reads DAGVTQSPTHLIKTRGQQVTLRCSPKSGHDTVSWYQQALGQGPQFIFQYYEEEERQRGNFPDRFSGHQFPNYSSELNVNALLLGDSALYLCASSSRTEFRAQHFGDGTRLSIL.

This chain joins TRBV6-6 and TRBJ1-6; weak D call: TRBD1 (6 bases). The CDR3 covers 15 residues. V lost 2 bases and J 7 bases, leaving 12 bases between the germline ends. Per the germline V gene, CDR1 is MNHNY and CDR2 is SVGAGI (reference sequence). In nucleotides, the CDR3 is TGTGCCAGCAGTTACGTTACAGGGACAAATTCACCCCTCCACTTT. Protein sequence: CASSYVTGTNSPLHF.

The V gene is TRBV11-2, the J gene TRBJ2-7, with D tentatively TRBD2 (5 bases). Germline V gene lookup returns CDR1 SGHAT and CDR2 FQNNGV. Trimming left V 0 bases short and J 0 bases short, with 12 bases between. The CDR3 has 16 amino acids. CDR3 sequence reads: CASSLDPRVPSYEQYF. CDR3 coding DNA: TGTGCCAGCAGCTTAGATCCGCGGGTGCCCTCCTACGAGCAGTACTTC.

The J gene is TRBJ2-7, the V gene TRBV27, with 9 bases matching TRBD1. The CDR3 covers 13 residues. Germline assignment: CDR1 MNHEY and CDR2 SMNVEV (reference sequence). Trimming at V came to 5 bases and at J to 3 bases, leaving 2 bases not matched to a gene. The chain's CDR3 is CASSLTGGYEQYF. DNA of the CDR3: TGTGCCAGCAGTCTGACAGGGGGCTACGAGCAGTACTTC.

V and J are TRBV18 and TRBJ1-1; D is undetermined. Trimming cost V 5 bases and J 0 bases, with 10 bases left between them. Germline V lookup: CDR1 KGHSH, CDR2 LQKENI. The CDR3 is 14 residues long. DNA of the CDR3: TGTGCCAGCTCATGGAGTCGGATGAACACTGAAGCTTTCTTT. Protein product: CASSWSRMNTEAFF.

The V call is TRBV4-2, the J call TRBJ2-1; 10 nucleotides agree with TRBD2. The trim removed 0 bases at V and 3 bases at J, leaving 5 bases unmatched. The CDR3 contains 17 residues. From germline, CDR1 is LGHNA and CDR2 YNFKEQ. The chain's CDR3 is CASSQDRASGGYNEQFF. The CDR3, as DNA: TGTGCCAGCAGCCAAGATCGGGCTAGCGGGGGCTACAATGAGCAGTTCTTC.

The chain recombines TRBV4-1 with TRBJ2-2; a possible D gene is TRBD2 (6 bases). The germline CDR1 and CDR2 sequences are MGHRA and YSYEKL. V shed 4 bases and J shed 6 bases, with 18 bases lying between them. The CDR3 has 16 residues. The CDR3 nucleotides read TGCGCCAGCAGCCGGCTTAGCGGACTATCGGCCGGGGAGCTGTTTTTT. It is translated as CASSRLSGLSAGELFF.

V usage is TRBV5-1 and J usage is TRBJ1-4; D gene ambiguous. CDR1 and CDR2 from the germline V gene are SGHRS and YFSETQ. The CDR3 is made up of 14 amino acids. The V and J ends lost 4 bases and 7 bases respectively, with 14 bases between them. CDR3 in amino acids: CASSKDNKREKLFF. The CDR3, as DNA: TGCGCCAGCAGCAAGGATAACAAGCGTGAAAAACTGTTTTTT.

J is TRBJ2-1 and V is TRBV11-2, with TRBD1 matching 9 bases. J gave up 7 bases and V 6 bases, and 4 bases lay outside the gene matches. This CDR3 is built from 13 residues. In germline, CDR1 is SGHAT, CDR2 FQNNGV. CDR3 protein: CASSWGQGNEQFF. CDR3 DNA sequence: TGTGCCAGCAGTTGGGGACAGGGAAATGAGCAGTTCTTC.

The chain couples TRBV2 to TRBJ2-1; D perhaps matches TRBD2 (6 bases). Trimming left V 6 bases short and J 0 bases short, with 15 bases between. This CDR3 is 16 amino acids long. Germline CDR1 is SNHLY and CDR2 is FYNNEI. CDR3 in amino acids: CASRPEGLASYNEQFF. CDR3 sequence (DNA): TGTGCCAGCAGGCCCGAGGGACTGGCCTCCTACAATGAGCAGTTCTTC.

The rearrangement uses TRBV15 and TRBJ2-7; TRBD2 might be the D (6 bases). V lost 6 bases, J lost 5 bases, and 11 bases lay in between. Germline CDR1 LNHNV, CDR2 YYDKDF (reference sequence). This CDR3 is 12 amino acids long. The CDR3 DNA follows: TGTGCCACCAGAGGAGGGGCGGACGAGCAGTACTTC. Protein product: CATRGGADEQYF.

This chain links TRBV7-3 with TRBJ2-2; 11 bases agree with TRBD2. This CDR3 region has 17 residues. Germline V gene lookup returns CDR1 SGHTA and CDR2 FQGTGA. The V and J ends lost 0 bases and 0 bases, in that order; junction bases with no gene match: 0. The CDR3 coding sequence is TGTGCCAGCAGCTTAACTAGCGGGGGGGCGAACACCGGGGAGCTGTTTTTT. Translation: CASSLTSGGANTGELFF.

The CDR3 nucleotides read TGTGCCAGCTTTTCGCGGGGTGGGAACACCATATATTTT. Translated, it gives CASFSRGGNTIYF. The rearrangement joins TRBV27 to TRBJ1-3; D gene ambiguous. This CDR3 contains 13 residues. CDR1 MNHEY and CDR2 SMNVEV come from the germline V gene (reference sequence). V lost 8 bases, J lost 7 bases, and 15 bases lay in between.

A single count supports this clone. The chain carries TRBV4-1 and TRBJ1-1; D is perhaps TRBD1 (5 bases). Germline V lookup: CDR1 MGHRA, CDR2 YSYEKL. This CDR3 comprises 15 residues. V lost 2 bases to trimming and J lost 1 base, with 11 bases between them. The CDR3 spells CASSQIGTGNTEAFF. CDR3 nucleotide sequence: TGCGCCAGCAGCCAAATTGGTACAGGGAACACTGAAGCTTTCTTT.

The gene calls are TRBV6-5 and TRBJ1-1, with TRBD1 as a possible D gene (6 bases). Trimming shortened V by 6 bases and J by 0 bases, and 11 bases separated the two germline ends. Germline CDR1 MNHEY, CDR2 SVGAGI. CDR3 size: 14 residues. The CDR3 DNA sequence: TGTGCCAGCAGCCGGGACACCATGAACACTGAAGCTTTCTTT. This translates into CASSRDTMNTEAFF.

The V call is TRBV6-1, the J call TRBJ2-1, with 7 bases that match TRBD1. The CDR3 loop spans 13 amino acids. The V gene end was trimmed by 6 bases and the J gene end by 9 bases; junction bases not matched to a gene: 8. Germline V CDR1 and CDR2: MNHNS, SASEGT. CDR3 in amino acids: CASSLTGSGEQFF. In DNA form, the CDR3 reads TGTGCCAGCAGCCTGACAGGGAGCGGTGAGCAGTTCTTC.

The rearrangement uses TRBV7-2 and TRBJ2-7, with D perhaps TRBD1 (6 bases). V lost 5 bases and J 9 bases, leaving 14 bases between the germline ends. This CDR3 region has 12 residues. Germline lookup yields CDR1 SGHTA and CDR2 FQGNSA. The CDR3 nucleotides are TGTGCCAGCAGCCTCGAACAGGGCTTGCAGTACTTC. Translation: CASSLEQGLQYF.

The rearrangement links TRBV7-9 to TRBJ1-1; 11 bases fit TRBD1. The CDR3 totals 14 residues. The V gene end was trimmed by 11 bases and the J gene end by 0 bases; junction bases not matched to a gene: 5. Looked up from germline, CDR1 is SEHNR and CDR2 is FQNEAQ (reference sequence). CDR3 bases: TGTGCCCGATGGACAGGGGGCATGAACACTGAAGCTTTCTTT. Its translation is CARWTGGMNTEAFF.

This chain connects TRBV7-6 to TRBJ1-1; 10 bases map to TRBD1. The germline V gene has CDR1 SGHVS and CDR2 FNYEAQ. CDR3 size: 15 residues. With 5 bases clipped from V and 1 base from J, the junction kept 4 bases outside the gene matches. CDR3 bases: TGTGCCAGCAGCCCCTGGGACAGGGGGAACACTGAAGCTTTCTTT. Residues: CASSPWDRGNTEAFF. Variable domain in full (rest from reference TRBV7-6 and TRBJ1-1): GAGVSQSPRYKVTKRGQDVALRCDPISGHVSLYWYRQALGQGPEFLTYFNYEAQQDKSGLPNDRFSAERPEGSISTLTIQRTEQRDSAMYRCASSPWDRGNTEAFFGQGTRLTVV.

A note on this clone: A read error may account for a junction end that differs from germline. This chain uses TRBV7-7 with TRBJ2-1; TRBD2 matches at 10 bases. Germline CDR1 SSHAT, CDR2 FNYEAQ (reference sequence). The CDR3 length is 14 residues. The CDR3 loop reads CASSLSGGANEQFF. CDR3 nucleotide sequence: TGTGCTAGCAGCTTAAGCGGGGGGGCCAATGAGCAGTTCTTC.

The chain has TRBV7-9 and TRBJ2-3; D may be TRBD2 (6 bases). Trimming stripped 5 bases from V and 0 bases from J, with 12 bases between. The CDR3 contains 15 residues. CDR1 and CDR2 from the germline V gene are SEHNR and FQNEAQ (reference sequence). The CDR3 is CASSDTGTSTDTQYF. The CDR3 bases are TGTGCCAGCAGCGACACCGGGACTAGCACAGATACGCAGTATTTT.

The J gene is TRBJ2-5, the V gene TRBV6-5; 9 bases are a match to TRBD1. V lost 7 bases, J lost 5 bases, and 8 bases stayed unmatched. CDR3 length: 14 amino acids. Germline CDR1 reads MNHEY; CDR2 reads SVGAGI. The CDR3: CASTLRTGEETQYF. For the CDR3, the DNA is TGTGCCAGCACCCTCCGGACAGGGGAGGAGACCCAGTACTTC.

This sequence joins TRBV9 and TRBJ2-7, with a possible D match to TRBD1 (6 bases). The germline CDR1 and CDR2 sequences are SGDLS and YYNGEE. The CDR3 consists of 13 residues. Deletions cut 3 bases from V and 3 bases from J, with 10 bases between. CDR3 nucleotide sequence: TGTGCCAGCAGCGCAGGGGATCTCTACGAGCAGTACTTC. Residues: CASSAGDLYEQYF.